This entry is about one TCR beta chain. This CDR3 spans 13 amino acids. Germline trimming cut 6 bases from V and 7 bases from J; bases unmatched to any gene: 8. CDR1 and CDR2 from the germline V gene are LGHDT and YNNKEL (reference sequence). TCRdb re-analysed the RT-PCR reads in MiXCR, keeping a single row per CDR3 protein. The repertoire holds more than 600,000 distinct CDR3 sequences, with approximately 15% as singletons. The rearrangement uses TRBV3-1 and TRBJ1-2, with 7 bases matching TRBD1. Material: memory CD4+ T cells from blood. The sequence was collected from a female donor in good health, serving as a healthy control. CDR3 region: CASSTLNRGGYTF. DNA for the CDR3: TGTGCCAGCAGTACACTAAACAGGGGTGGCTACACCTTC.